This T cell receptor (beta chain) derives from a study of blood T cell repertoires in COVID-19. The method was immunoSEQ multiplex PCR; TCRdb's version includes in-frame clones alone and lacks a portion of them. Among some 11,000 clones, approximately 80% were seen once, and the ten largest hold approximately 43%. This clone was counted once. The CDR3 length is 15 residues. Germline V gene data show CDR1 as SGHNT and CDR2 as YYREEE (reference sequence). The V and J ends lost 5 bases and 7 bases, in that order; junction bases with no gene match: 6. The chain has TRBV5-4 and TRBJ2-2, with 12 positions matching TRBD2. The receptor was derived from a man aged 80 or over with acute or convalescent COVID-19. The sample consisted of peripheral blood. The CDR3 bases are TGTGCCAGCAGAACTAGCGGGGGGCCTGGCGGGGAGCTGTTTTTT. Amino acid sequence: CASRTSGGPGGELFF.